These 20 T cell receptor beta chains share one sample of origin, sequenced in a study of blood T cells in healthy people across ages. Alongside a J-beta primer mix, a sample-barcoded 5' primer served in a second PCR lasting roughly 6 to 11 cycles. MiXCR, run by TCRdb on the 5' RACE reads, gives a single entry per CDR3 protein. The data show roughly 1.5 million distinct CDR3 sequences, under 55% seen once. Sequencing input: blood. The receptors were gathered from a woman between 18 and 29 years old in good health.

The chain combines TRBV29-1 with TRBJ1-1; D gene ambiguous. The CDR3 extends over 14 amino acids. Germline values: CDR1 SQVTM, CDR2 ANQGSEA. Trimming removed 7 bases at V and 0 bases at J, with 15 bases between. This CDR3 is CSALTSRMNTEAFF. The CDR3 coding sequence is TGCAGCGCCCTTACATCCCGCATGAACACTGAAGCTTTCTTT.

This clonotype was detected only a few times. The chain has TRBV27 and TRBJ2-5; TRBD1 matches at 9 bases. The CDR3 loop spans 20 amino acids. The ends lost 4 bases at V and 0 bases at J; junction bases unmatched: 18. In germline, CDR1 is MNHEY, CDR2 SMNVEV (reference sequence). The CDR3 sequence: CASSYSQTGGAERYQETQYF. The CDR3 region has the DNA TGTGCCAGCAGTTATTCCCAGACAGGGGGAGCGGAAAGGTACCAAGAGACCCAGTACTTC.

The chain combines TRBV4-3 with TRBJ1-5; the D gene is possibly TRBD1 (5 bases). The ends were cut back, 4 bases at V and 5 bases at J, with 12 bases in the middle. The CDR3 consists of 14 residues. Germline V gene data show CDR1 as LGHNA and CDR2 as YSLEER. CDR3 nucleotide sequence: TGCGCCAGCAGCCCATGGGACCGGGATCAGCCCCAGCATTTT. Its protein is CASSPWDRDQPQHF.

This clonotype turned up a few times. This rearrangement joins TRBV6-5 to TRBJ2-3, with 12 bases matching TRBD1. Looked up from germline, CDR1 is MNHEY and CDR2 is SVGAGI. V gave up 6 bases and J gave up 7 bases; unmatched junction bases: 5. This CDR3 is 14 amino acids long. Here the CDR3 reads CASRKGQGAYTQYF. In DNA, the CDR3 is TGTGCCAGCAGAAAGGGACAGGGGGCGTATACGCAGTATTTT.

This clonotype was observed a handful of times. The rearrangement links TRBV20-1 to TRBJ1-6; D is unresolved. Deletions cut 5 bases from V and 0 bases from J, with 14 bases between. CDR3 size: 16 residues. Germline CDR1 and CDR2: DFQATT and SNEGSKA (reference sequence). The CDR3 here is CSALARQSSYNSPLHF. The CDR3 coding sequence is TGCAGTGCTTTGGCCCGGCAGAGCTCCTATAATTCACCCCTCCACTTT.

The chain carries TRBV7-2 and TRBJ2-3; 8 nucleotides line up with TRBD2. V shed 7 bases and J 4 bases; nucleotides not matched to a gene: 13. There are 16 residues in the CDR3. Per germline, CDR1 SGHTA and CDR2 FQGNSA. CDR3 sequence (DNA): TGTGCCAGCAACGACGGGACTAGATTCTCGCCAGATACGCAGTATTTT. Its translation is CASNDGTRFSPDTQYF.

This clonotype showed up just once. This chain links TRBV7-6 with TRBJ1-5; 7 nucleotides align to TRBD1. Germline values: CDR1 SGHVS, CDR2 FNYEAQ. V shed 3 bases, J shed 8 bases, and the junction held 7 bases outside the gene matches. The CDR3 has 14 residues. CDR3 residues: CASSFRQGGEPQHF. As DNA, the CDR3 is TGTGCCAGCAGCTTTCGACAGGGCGGCGAGCCCCAGCATTTT.

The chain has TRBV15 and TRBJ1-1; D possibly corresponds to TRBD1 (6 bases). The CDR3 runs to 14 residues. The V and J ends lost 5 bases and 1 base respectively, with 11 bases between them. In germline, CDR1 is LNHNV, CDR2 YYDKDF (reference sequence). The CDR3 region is CATSADSQNTEAFF. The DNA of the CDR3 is TGTGCCACCAGCGCGGACAGCCAGAACACTGAAGCTTTCTTT.

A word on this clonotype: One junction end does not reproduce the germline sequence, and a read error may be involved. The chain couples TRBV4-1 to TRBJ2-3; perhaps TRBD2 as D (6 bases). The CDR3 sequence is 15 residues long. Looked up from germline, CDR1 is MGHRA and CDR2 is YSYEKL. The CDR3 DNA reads TGCACCAGCAGCCAAGATCTAGCGAAAGCAGATACGCAGTATTTT. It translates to CTSSQDLAKADTQYF.

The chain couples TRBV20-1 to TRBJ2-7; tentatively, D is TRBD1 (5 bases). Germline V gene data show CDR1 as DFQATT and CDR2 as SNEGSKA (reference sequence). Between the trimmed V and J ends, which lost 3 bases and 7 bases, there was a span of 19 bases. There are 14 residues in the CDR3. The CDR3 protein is CSARQGSSYNEQYF. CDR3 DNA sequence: TGCAGTGCTAGGCAGGGTAGCTCCTACAATGAGCAGTACTTC.

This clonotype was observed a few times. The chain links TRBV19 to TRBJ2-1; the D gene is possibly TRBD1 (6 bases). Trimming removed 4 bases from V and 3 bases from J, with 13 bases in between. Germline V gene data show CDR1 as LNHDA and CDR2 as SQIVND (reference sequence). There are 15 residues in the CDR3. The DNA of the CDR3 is TGTGCCAGTAGTAGAGCCGCAGGGGACTACAATGAGCAGTTCTTC. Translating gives CASSRAAGDYNEQFF.

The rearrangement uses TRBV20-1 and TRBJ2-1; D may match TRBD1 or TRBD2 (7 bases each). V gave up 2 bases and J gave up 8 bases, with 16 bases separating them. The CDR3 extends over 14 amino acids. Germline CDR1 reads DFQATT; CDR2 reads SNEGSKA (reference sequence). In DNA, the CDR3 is TGCAGTGCTAGACGAGCGGGACAGACGGATGAGCAGTTCTTC. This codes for CSARRAGQTDEQFF.

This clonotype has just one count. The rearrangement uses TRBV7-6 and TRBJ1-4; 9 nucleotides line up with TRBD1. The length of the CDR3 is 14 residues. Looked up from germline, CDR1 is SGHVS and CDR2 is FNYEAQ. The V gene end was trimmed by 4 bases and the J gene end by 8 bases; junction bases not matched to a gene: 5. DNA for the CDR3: TGTGCCAGCAGCTCACAGGGGGCTAGGGAAAAACTGTTTTTT. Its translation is CASSSQGAREKLFF.

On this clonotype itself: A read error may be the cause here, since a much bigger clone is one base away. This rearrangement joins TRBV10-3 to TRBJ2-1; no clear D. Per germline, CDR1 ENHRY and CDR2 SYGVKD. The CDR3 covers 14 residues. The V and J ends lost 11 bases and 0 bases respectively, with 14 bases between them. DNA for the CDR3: TGTGCCGTCCGTCGGGCGAGCTCCTACAATGAGCAGTTCTTC. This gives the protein CAVRRASSYNEQFF.

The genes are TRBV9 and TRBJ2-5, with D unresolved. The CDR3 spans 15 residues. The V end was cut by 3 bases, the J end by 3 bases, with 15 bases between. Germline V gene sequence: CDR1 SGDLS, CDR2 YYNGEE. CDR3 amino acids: CASSETGRVEETQYF. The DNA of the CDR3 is TGTGCCAGCAGCGAAACCGGACGGGTTGAAGAGACCCAGTACTTC.

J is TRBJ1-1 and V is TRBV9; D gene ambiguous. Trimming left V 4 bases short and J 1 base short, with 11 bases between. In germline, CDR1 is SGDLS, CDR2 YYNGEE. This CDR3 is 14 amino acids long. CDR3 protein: CASSSRPKNTEAFF. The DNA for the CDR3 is TGTGCCAGCAGCTCCCGACCGAAGAACACTGAAGCTTTCTTT.

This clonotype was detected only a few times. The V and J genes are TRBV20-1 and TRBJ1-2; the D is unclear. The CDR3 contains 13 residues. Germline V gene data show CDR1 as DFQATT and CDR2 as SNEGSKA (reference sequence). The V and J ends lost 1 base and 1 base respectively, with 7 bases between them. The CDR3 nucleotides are TGCAGTGCTAGAGTTGCAGTTAACTATGGCTACACCTTC. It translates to CSARVAVNYGYTF.

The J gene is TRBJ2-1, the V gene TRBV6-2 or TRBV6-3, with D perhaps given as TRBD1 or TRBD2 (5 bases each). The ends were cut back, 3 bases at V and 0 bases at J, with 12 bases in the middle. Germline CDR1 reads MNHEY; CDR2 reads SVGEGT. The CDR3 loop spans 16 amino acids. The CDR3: CASSYRDASSYNEQFF. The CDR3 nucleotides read TGTGCCAGCAGTTATAGGGACGCGAGCTCCTACAATGAGCAGTTCTTC.

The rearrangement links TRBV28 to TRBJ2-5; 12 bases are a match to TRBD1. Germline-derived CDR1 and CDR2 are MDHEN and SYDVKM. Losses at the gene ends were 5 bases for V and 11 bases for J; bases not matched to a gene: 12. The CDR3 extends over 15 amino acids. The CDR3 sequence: CASSTGTGGLNEQYF. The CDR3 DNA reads TGTGCCAGCAGTACCGGGACAGGGGGCTTGAATGAGCAGTACTTC.

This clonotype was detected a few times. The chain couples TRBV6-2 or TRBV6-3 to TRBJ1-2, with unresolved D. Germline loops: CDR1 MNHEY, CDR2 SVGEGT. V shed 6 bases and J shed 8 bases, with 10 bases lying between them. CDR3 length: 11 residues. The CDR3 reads CASRRTDGYTF. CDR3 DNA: TGTGCCAGCAGACGAACAGACGGCTACACCTTC.